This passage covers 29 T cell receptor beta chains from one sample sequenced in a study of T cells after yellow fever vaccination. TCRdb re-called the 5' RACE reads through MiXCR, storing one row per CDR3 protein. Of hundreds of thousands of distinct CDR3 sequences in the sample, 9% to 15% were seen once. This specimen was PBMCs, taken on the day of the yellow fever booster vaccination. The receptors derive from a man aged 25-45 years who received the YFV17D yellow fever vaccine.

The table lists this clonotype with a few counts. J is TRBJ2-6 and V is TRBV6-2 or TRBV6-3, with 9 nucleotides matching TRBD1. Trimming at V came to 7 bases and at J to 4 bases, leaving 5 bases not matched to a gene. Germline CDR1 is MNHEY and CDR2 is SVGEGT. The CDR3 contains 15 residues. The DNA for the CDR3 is TGTGCCAGCAATCTACAGGGGGCAGGGGCCAACGTCCTGACTTTC. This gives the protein CASNLQGAGANVLTF.

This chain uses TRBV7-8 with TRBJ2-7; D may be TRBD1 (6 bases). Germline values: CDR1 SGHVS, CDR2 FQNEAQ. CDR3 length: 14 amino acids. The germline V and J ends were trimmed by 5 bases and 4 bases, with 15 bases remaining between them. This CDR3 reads CASSLGTFGYEQYF. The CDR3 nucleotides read TGTGCCAGCAGCCTCGGGACATTCGGTTACGAGCAGTACTTC.

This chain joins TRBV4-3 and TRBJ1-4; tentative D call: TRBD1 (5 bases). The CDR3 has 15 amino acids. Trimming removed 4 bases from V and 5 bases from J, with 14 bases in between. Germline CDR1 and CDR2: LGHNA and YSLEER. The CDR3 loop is CASSPTGRYNEKLFF. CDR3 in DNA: TGCGCCAGCAGCCCTACGGGACGGTACAATGAAAAACTGTTTTTT.

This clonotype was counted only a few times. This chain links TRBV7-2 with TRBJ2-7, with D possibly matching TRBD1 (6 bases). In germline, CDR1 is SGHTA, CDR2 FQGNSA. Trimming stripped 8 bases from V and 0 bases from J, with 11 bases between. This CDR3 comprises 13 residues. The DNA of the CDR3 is TGTGCCAGCGTGGGGGCAAGCTCCTACGAGCAGTACTTC. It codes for CASVGASSYEQYF.

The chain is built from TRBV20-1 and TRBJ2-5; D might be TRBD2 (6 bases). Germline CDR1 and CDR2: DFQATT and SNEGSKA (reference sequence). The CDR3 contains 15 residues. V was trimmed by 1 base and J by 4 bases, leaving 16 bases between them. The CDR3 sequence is CSARVGSVSGETQYF. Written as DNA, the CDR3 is TGCAGTGCTAGAGTAGGGAGTGTTAGCGGAGAGACCCAGTACTTC.

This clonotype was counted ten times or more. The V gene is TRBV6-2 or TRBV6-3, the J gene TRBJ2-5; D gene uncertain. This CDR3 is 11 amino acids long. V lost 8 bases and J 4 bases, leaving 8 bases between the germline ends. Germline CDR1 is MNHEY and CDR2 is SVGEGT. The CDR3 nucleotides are TGTGCCAGCGTGGTGGGAGAGACCCAGTACTTC. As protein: CASVVGETQYF.

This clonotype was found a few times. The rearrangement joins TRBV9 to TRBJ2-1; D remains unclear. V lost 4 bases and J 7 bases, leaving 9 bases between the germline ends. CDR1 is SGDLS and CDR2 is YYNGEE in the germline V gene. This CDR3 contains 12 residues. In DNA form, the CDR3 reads TGTGCCAGCAGCCCCCAGAGGAATGAGCAGTTCTTC. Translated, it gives CASSPQRNEQFF.

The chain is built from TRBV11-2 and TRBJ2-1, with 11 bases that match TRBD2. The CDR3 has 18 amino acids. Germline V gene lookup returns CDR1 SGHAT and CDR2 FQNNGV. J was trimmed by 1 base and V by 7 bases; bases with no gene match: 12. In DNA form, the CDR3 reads TGTGCCAGCAACCTTCCCGGGACTAGCGGACGTTCCTACAATGAGCAGTTCTTC. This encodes CASNLPGTSGRSYNEQFF.

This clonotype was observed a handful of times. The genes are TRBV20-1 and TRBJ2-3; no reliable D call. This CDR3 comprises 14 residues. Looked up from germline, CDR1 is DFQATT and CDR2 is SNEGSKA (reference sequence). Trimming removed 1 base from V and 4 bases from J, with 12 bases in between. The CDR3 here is CSARVVGRADTQYF. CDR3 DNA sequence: TGCAGTGCTAGAGTCGTGGGTAGGGCAGATACGCAGTATTTT.

The CDR3 DNA is TGTGCCTGGTTGAGCCGTGCAACTAATGAAAAACTGTTTTTT. Translated, it gives CAWLSRATNEKLFF. The chain recombines TRBV30 with TRBJ1-4; D is ambiguous. Per germline, CDR1 GTSNPN and CDR2 SVGIG (reference sequence). The CDR3 length is 14 residues. Trimming removed 5 bases from V and 0 bases from J, with 10 bases in between.

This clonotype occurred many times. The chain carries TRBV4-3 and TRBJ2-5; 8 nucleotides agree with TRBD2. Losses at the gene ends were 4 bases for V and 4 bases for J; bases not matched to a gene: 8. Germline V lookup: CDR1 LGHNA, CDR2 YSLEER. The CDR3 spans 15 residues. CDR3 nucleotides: TGCGCCAGCAGCCGAATTAGCGGGGTAGGAGAGACCCAGTACTTC. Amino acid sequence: CASSRISGVGETQYF.

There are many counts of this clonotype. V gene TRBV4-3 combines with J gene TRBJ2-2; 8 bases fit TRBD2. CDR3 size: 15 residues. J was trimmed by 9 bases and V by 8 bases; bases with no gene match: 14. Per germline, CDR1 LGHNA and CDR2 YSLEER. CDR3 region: CASGSLTGGVRELFF. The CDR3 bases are TGCGCCAGCGGGTCCCTGACGGGAGGGGTCAGGGAGCTGTTTTTT.

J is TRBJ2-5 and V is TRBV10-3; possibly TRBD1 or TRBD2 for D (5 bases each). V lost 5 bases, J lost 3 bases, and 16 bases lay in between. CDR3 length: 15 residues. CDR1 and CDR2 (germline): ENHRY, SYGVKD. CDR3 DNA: TGTGCCATCAGTACATCCGGGACCCCCGAAGAGACCCAGTACTTC. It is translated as CAISTSGTPEETQYF.

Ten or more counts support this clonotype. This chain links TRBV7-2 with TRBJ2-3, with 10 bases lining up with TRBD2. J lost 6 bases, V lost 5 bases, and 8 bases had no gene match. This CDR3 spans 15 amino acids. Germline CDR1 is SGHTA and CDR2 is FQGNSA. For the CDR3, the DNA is TGTGCCAGCAGCATACCAGCTAGCGGGAGTGATACGCAGTATTTT. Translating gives CASSIPASGSDTQYF.

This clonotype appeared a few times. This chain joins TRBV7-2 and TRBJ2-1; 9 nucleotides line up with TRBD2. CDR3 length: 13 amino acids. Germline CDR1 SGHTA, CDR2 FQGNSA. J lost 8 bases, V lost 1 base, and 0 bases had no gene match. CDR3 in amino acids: CASSLEREDEQFF. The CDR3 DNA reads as TGTGCCAGCAGCTTAGAGCGGGAGGATGAGCAGTTCTTC.

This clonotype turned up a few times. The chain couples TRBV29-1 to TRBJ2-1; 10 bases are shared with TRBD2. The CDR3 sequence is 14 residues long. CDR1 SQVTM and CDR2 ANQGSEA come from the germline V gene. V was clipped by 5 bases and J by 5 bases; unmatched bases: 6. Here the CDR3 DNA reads TGCAGCGTTAAACTAGCGGGGCGGAACAATGAGCAGTTCTTC. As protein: CSVKLAGRNNEQFF.

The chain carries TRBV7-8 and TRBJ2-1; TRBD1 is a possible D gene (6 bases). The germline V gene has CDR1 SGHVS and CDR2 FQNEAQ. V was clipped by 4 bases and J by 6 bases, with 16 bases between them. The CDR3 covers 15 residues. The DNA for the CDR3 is TGTGCCAGCAGCTCAGGGACAAACCGAGGCAATGAGCAGTTCTTC. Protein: CASSSGTNRGNEQFF.

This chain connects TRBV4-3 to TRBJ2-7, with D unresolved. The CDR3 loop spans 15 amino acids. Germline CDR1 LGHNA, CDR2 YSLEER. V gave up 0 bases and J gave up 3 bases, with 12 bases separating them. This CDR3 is CASSQDNRRHYEQYF. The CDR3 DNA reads TGCGCCAGCAGCCAAGATAATCGGCGACACTACGAGCAGTACTTC.

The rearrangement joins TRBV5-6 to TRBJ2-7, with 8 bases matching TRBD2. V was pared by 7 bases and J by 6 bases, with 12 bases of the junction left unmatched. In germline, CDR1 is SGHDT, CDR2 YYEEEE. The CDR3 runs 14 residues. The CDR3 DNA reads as TGTGCCAGCGGTGTGAGGAGCGGGAGTGGCGAGCAGTACTTC. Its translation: CASGVRSGSGEQYF.

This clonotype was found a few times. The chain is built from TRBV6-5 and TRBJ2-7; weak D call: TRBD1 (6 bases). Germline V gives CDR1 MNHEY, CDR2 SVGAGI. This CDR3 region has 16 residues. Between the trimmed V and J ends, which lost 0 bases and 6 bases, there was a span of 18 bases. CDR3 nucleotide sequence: TGTGCCAGCAGTTACTCCGGGACACTAGGGATTAGCGAGCAGTACTTC. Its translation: CASSYSGTLGISEQYF.

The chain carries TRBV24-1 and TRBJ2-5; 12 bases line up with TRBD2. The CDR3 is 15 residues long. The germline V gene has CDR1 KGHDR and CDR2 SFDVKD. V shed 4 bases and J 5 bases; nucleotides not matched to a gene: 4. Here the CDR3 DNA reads TGTGCCACCAGTGAGGGACTAGCGGGTACGGAGACCCAGTACTTC. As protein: CATSEGLAGTETQYF.

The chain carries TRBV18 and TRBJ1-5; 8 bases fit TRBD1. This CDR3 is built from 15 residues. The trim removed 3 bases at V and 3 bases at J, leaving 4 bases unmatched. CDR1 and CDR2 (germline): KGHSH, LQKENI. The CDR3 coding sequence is TGTGCCAGCTCACCTCAGGGGGCCAACAATCAGCCCCAGCATTTT. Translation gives CASSPQGANNQPQHF.

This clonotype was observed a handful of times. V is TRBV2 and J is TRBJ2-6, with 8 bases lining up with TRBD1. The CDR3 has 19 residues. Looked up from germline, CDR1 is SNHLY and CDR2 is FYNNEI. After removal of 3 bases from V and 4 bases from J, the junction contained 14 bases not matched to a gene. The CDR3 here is CASSEGRGTGDPGANVLTF. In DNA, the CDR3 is TGTGCCAGCAGTGAGGGTAGGGGGACAGGAGACCCAGGGGCCAACGTCCTGACTTTC.

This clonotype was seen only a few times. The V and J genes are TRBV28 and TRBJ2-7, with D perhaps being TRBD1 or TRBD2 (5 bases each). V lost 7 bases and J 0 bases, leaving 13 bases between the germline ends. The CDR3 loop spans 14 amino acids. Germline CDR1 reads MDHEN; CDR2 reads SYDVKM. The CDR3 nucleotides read TGTGCCAGCAACTGGGGGAGAAGCTCCTACGAGCAGTACTTC. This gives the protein CASNWGRSSYEQYF.

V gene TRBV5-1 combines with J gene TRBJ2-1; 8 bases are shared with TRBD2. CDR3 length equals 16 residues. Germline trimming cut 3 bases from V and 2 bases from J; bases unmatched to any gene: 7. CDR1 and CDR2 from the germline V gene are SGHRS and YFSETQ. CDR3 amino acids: CASSSLGREAYNEQFF. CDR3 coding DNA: TGCGCCAGCAGCTCTTTGGGGCGGGAGGCCTACAATGAGCAGTTCTTC.

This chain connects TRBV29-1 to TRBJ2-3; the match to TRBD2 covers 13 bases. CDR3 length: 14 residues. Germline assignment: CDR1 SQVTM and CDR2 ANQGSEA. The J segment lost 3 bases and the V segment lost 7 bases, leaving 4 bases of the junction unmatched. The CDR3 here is CSAGTSGKTDTQYF. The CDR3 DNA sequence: TGCAGCGCCGGGACTAGCGGGAAAACAGATACGCAGTATTTT.

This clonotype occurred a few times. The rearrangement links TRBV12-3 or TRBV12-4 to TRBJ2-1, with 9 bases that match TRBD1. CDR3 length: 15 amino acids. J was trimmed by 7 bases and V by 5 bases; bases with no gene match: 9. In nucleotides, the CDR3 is TGTGCCAGCAGTACCGCCGGGACAGGGAATAATGAGCAGTTCTTC. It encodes CASSTAGTGNNEQFF.

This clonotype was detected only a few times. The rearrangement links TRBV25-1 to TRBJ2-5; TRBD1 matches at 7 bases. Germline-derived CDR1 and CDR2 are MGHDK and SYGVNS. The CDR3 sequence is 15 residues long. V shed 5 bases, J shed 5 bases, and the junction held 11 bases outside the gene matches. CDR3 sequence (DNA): TGTGCCAGCAGTAAAACCAGGGGGTTTGAGGAGACCCAGTACTTC. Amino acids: CASSKTRGFEETQYF.

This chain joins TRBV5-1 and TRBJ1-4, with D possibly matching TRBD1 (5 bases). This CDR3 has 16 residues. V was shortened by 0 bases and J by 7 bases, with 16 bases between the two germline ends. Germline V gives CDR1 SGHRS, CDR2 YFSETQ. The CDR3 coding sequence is TGCGCCAGCAGCTTGGAGGGTGGGACCTACCTTGAAAAACTGTTTTTT. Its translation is CASSLEGGTYLEKLFF. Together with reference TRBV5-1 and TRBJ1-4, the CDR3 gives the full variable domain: KAGVTQTPRYLIKTRGQQVTLSCSPISGHRSVSWYQQTPGQGLQFLFEYFSETQRNKGNFPGRFSGRQFSNSRSEMNVSTLELGDSALYLCASSLEGGTYLEKLFFGSGTQLSVL.